This T cell receptor beta chain is drawn from a study of blood T cell repertoires in COVID-19 (dated by TCRdb to about 2020). Describing the broader study: Samples from collaborators originated in the United States, Italy and Spain and spanned both the acute and convalescent phases of COVID-19. The material from the prospective study consisted of cDNA or gDNA derived from T cells, B-cell-depleted T cells, or PBMCs. Deeply sampled blood TCRbeta repertoires from subjects exposed to, actively infected with, or recovered from COVID-19 were included in the dataset. The repertoires were released in a freely available public database meant as a resource for research on the immune response to SARS-CoV-2. Samples came from the ongoing ImmuneRACE study (first 160 participants) plus 1,254 subjects from 6 global collaborators. Nearly every sample came with metadata listing a de-identified subject ID, COVID-19 status, age in years and sex. Where HLA class I and class II types were available, the types were taken from metadata supplied by the sample provider, not from assay-based typing. The investigation overall reported the following: The quantity of clinical and demographic metadata differed by source and by participant and was supplied without curation.

Each collaborating institution followed its own protocols to collect whole blood in K2EDTA tubes. For TCRbeta analysis, collaborators shipped samples in one of three forms: frozen whole blood, isolated PBMCs, or DNA extracted from either of those sample types. Turning to this clone: No antigen is known for it. Base qualities are not provided; no much larger clone lies one nucleotide away.

TCRbeta CDR3 regions were amplified from genomic DNA by means of the immunoSEQ Assay, a bias-controlled multiplex PCR. On the authors' methods: Nucleated cell counts per sample were estimated from amplification of reference gene primers within the assay. To quantify the absolute abundance of each unique TCRbeta CDR3 rearrangement, sequence reads were collapsed and filtered. Productive Simpson clonality was computed per sample as the square root of Simpson's diversity index over productive rearrangements. As stored in TCRdb, this immuneACCESS dataset retains in-frame rearrangements with V and J assigned. A fraction of the clones does not appear; measured against another copy, unresolved V genes explain less than half of the discrepancy, and the remainder lacks a known reason. V and J calls and clone size are given by that table; D and trimming were obtained from the DNA. Recorded for this sample are around 190,000 clones; around 83% of them occurred a single time. The top ten clonotypes cover about 1.6% of the sample.

The sample was peripheral blood. The receptor's source is a human donor in a cohort sampled during active COVID-19.

Read as DNA, the sequence is TGCGCCAGCAGCCAAGGGGGCGGGGGGCTTTCAGATACGCAGTATTTT. It encodes CASSQGGGGLSDTQYF. The chain is made from TRBV4-1 and TRBJ2-3; TRBD2 agrees with 8 junctional bases. The germline V and J ends show losses of 1 base and 4 bases respectively, and no gene match explains 7 bases of the junction. The CDR3 goes from the cysteine to the phenylalanine over 16 residues. Of the read, only the CDR3 DNA is kept; its 48 bases are in frame from base 1. Per the germline V gene, MGHRA is the CDR1 and YSYEKL is the CDR2.